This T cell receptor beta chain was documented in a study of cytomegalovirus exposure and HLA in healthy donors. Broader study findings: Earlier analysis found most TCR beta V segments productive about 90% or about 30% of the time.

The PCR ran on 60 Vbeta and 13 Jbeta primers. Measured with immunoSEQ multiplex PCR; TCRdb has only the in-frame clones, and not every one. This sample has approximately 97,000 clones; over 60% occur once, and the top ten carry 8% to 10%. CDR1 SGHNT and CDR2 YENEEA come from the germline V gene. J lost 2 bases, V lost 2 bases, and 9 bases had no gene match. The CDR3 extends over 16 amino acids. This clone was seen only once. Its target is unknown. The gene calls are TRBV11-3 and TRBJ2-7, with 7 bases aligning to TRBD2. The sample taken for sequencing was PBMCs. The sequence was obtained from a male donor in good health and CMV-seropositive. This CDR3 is CASSLKWTRSTYEQYF. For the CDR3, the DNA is TGTGCCAGCAGCTTAAAATGGACTAGGTCCACCTACGAGCAGTACTTC.